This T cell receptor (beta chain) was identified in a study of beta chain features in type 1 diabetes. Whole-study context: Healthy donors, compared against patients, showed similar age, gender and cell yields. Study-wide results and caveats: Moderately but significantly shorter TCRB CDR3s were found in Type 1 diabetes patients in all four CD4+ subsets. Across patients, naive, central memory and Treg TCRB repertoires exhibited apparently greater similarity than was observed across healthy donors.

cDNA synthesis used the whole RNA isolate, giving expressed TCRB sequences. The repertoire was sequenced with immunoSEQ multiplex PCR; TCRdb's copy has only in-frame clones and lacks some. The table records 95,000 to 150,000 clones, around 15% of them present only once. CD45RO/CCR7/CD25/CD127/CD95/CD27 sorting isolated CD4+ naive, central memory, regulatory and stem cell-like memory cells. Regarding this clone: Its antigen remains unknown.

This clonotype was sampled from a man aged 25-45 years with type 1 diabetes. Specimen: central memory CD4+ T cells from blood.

The CDR3 nucleotides read TGTGCCAGCGCAGGGTCCTCGAACACCGGGGAGCTGTTTTTT. Its translation: CASAGSSNTGELFF. The chain joins TRBV7-9 to TRBJ2-2; TRBD1 might be the D (5 bases). The V gene's germline CDR1 is SEHNR and CDR2 FQNEAQ (reference sequence). The CDR3 length is 14 residues. The V end lost 8 bases, the J end lost 0 bases, and 10 bases lay between the germline ends.